This T cell receptor (beta chain) was identified during a study of shared clonotypes between healthy human individuals. Study conclusions and caveats: Sample collection involved blood only; tissue repertoires are likely different. It was the non-shared clonotypes that had lower generation probabilities than clonotypes shared by all four donors.

The table came from immunoSEQ multiplex PCR; TCRdb's copy has only in-frame clones and leaves some out. Altogether about 2 million clones are present, over 85% being singletons, with the ten largest covering around 1.2%. The V gene lost 6 bases and the J gene lost 0 bases, with 8 bases spanning the gap. Germline loops: CDR1 SGHRS, CDR2 YFSETQ. There are 13 residues in the CDR3. It was CD45RO-negative cells, positively selected for CCR7, that made up naive CD8 cells, with terminally differentiated effector memory CD45RA+ cells excluded. As for this clone: As yet, its antigen is unknown.

The receptor was derived from a man between 18 and 29 years old in good health. The rearrangement links TRBV5-1 to TRBJ2-3, with a weak D call TRBD2 (6 bases). Sequenced sample: naive CD8+ T cells sorted from blood. In DNA, the CDR3 is TGCGCCAGCACCGGGAGTAGCACAGATACGCAGTATTTT. This gives the protein CASTGSSTDTQYF.